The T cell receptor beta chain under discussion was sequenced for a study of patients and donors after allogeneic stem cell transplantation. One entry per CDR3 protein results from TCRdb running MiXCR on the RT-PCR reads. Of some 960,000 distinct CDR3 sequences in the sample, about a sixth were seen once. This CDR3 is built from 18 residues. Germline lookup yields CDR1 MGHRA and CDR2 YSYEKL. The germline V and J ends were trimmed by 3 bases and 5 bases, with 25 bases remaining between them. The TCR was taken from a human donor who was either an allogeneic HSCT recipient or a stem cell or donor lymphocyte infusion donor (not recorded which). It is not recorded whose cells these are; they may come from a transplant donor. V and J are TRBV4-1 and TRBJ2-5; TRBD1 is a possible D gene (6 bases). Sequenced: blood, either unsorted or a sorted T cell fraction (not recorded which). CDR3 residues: CASSQATTGTRKRETQYF. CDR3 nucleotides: TGCGCCAGCAGCCAGGCAACCACCGGGACACGGAAAAGGGAGACCCAGTACTTC.